This T cell receptor beta chain was retrieved from a study of response to subunit inactivated influenza vaccine (dated by TCRdb to the late 2010s). Turning to the overall study: To follow how T cells responded to a trivalent subunit inactivated influenza vaccine, the researchers relied on deep quantitative profiling of the T cell receptor repertoire. Summary of the overall study and its limitations: The authors suggested that each seasonal influenza vaccination may recruit only a limited number of new T cells.

The library was produced with RT-PCR. The sequencer listed for this sample is Illumina HiSeq 2500. TCRdb reworked the public reads: Q25 trimming with fastp, MiXCR clone assembly, productive beta chains retained. Identical CDR3 proteins give one entry, which carries the most common genes and DNA. A total of roughly 670,000 distinct CDR3 sequences appear in this sample, 12% to 15% of them only once. Roughly 7.6% of the sample lies in the top ten. For this chain, trimming is 2 bases at the V end and 4 bases at the J end, and the number of junction bases without a gene match is 14. CDR1 and CDR2 are read off the germline V gene (reference sequence) as SGHAT and FQDESV. The CDR3 runs 18 residues from the cysteine to the phenylalanine. The only DNA kept is the CDR3, 54 bases in frame from the first base. Concerning this clonotype itself: Its antigen remains unidentified. There are no base qualities to consult, and no much larger clone falls within one base.

The chain uses TRBV11-1 and TRBJ2-1; 7 junctional bases match TRBD2. The TCR originated in a man between 45 and 60 years old who received an inactivated influenza vaccine. Donor details come from another sample of the same person, matched by shared clones. The sequencing used PBMCs from blood, collected approximately 15 days before vaccination. The encoded CDR3 is CASSLPWASGLKYNEQFF. The DNA sequence is as follows: TGTGCCAGCAGCTTACCCTGGGCTAGCGGACTCAAGTACAATGAGCAGTTCTTC.